These 13 T cell receptor beta chains were all obtained from the same sample, sequenced in a study of blood T cell repertoires in COVID-19. Profiling relied on immunoSEQ multiplex PCR, and the TCRdb table lists in-frame clones only, not all of them. The sample carries about 290,000 clones, 89% recorded once. The sequencing input was PBMCs or T cells enriched from blood (not recorded which). These receptors were collected from a woman aged 40-49 years who had recovered from COVID-19.

This rearrangement joins TRBV7-9 to TRBJ1-1; unclear D gene. CDR3 length equals 15 residues. V was clipped by 5 bases and J by 4 bases, with 17 bases between them. The germline CDR1 and CDR2 sequences are SEHNR and FQNEAQ (reference sequence). The CDR3: CASSRGGGVGTEAFF. The CDR3 DNA reads TGTGCCAGCAGCCGAGGAGGTGGGGTTGGCACTGAAGCTTTCTTT.

The chain recombines TRBV28 with TRBJ2-1, with 9 bases aligning to TRBD2. The junction had 8 bases not matched to a gene; V was cut back by 6 bases and J by 5 bases. The CDR3 has 15 residues. Germline CDR1 MDHEN, CDR2 SYDVKM. CDR3 residues: CASSYSGRSNNEQFF. As DNA, the CDR3 is TGTGCCAGCAGCTATAGCGGGAGATCCAACAATGAGCAGTTCTTC.

CDR3 loop: CASSLDGTTRYGYTF. Here the CDR3 DNA reads TGCGCCAGCAGCTTGGACGGTACCACTAGATATGGCTACACCTTC. This chain joins TRBV5-1 and TRBJ1-2; no clear D. The V and J ends lost 0 bases and 5 bases respectively, with 14 bases between them. CDR3 length: 15 residues. Germline V gene lookup returns CDR1 SGHRS and CDR2 YFSETQ.

The rearrangement joins TRBV7-8 to TRBJ1-1; 9 bases fit TRBD1. V dropped 4 bases and J dropped 4; count of bases not matched to a gene: 4. Germline V gene sequence: CDR1 SGHVS, CDR2 FQNEAQ. CDR3 length equals 14 residues. The CDR3 DNA follows: TGTGCCAGCAGCTCTCGACAGGGGGGCACTGAAGCTTTCTTT. This encodes CASSSRQGGTEAFF.

The chain joins TRBV3-1 (or the pseudogene TRBV3-2) to TRBJ1-4; 8 bases are a match to TRBD1. The germline V gene encodes CDR1 LGHDT and CDR2 YNNKEL (reference sequence). The CDR3 spans 14 residues. The V gene end was trimmed by 4 bases and the J gene end by 8 bases; junction bases not matched to a gene: 6. The CDR3 is CASSPGQGGEKLFF. DNA of the CDR3: TGTGCCAGCAGCCCCGGACAGGGCGGGGAAAAACTGTTTTTT.

V gene TRBV30 combines with J gene TRBJ2-3; 12 bases are shared with TRBD2. V was pared by 8 bases and J by 5 bases, with 11 bases of the junction left unmatched. The CDR3 runs 15 residues. From germline, CDR1 is GTSNPN and CDR2 SVGIG (reference sequence). The CDR3 DNA follows: TGTGCCAGCCTCGCTAGCGGGGGGGCGCTAGATACGCAGTATTTT. As protein: CASLASGGALDTQYF.

The chain is built from TRBV11-3 and TRBJ2-3; tentatively, D is TRBD2 (7 bases). Germline V gene data show CDR1 as SGHNT and CDR2 as YENEEA. The V end was cut by 5 bases, the J end by 0 bases, with 15 bases between. This CDR3 is 16 amino acids long. The CDR3 sequence: CASSPRGAASTDTQYF. DNA for the CDR3: TGTGCCAGCAGCCCCCGGGGGGCCGCAAGCACAGATACGCAGTATTTT.

The V and J genes are TRBV7-2 and TRBJ2-7, with D perhaps matching TRBD2 (5 bases). Germline V lookup: CDR1 SGHTA, CDR2 FQGNSA. The V gene lost 3 bases and the J gene lost 0 bases, with 9 bases spanning the gap. The CDR3 runs 14 residues. CDR3 loop: CASSFSSGSYEQYF. The CDR3, as DNA: TGTGCCAGCAGCTTTTCGAGCGGCTCCTACGAGCAGTACTTC.

The rearrangement uses TRBV18 and TRBJ1-6; D may be TRBD1 (6 bases). The CDR3 extends over 16 amino acids. CDR1 is KGHSH and CDR2 is LQKENI in the germline V gene. With 3 bases removed from V and 7 bases from J, the gap between germline ends came to 16 bases. The DNA of the CDR3 is TGTGCCAGCTCACCGCGTGCGGAACAGGGAAATTCACCCCTCCACTTT. Encoded protein: CASSPRAEQGNSPLHF.

The chain couples TRBV18 to TRBJ2-1, with TRBD1 identical over 7 bases. Unmatched junction bases numbered 2, after V lost 3 bases and J lost 0 bases. The CDR3 loop spans 15 amino acids. Germline V gene data show CDR1 as KGHSH and CDR2 as LQKENI. The CDR3 spells CASSPNRGSYNEQFF. CDR3 bases: TGTGCCAGCTCACCGAACAGGGGCTCCTACAATGAGCAGTTCTTC.

This clone came up a few times. The J gene is TRBJ1-5, the V gene TRBV19; 7 bases match TRBD1. The CDR3 is 14 amino acids. CDR1 is LNHDA, CDR2 SQIVND, per germline (reference sequence). V lost 5 bases, J lost 7 bases, and 8 bases stayed unmatched. The DNA of the CDR3 is TGTGCCAGTAGTGTGGACAGGAACCCCCAGCCCCAGCATTTT. It specifies CASSVDRNPQPQHF.

The genes are TRBV14 and TRBJ1-2; D not resolved. Germline CDR1 and CDR2: SGHDN and FVKESK. The CDR3 is 13 residues long. Trimming removed 4 bases from V and 8 bases from J, with 14 bases in between. The CDR3 protein is CASSLQKSYGYTF. The CDR3 nucleotides read TGTGCCAGCAGCCTTCAAAAATCCTACGGCTACACCTTC.

This chain links TRBV10-1 with TRBJ2-1, with D tentatively TRBD1 (5 bases). Germline CDR1 WNHNN, CDR2 SYGVQD (reference sequence). The germline V and J ends were trimmed by 0 bases and 3 bases, with 9 bases remaining between them. CDR3 length: 15 amino acids. This CDR3 is CASSESSGLYNEQFF. The CDR3 coding sequence is TGCGCCAGCAGTGAGTCTTCAGGGCTCTACAATGAGCAGTTCTTC.